These 18 T cell receptor beta chains originate from one sample sequenced in a study of blood T cell repertoires in COVID-19. The method was immunoSEQ multiplex PCR; TCRdb's version includes in-frame clones alone and lacks a portion of them. The data show 150,000 to 190,000 clones, 75% to 90% seen once. Sample: peripheral blood. These receptors were obtained from a woman in her seventies with acute or convalescent COVID-19.

This rearrangement joins TRBV5-8 to TRBJ1-3; 10 bases fit TRBD1. The V and J ends lost 4 bases and 4 bases, in that order; junction bases with no gene match: 5. Looked up from germline, CDR1 is SGHTS and CDR2 is YDEGEE. This CDR3 comprises 15 residues. The chain's CDR3 is CASSTGTGAGNTIYF. CDR3 sequence (DNA): TGTGCCAGCAGCACCGGGACAGGGGCCGGAAACACCATATATTTT.

This chain uses TRBV2 with TRBJ1-5; possible D gene TRBD1, 6 bases. Trimming shortened V by 4 bases and J by 0 bases, and 19 bases separated the two germline ends. CDR1 and CDR2 from the germline V gene are SNHLY and FYNNEI. The CDR3 runs to 18 residues. The CDR3 bases are TGTGCCAGCAGTGGAAAGTACGGGACAAGATATAGCAATCAGCCCCAGCATTTT. Its translation: CASSGKYGTRYSNQPQHF.

The V gene is TRBV18, the J gene TRBJ1-1; weak D call: TRBD1 (5 bases). The CDR3 loop spans 14 amino acids. The ends were cut back, 3 bases at V and 5 bases at J, with 13 bases in the middle. Germline V gives CDR1 KGHSH, CDR2 LQKENI. Here the CDR3 DNA reads TGTGCCAGCTCACCGAGCCAGGGTTTGACTGAAGCTTTCTTT. Its translation: CASSPSQGLTEAFF. The whole variable domain, filled in from reference TRBV18 and TRBJ1-1, reads NAGVMQNPRHLVRRRGQEARLRCSPMKGHSHVYWYRQLPEEGLKFMVYLQKENIIDESGMPKERFSAEFPKEGPSILRIQQVVRGDSAAYFCASSPSQGLTEAFFGQGTRLTVV.

This clone was found a few times. The V call is TRBV3-1 (or the pseudogene TRBV3-2), the J call TRBJ2-7; 8 bases are shared with TRBD1. The CDR3 is made up of 11 amino acids. Per the germline V gene, CDR1 is LGHDT and CDR2 is YNNKEL (reference sequence). The ends lost 8 bases at V and 3 bases at J; junction bases unmatched: 0. The DNA for the CDR3 is TGTGCCAGCGGACAGGGCTACGAGCAGTACTTC. Its translation: CASGQGYEQYF.

The rearrangement joins TRBV28 to TRBJ1-4, with 7 bases identical to TRBD1. Germline loops: CDR1 MDHEN, CDR2 SYDVKM. V shed 8 bases, J shed 2 bases, and the junction held 5 bases outside the gene matches. CDR3 length equals 14 residues. The CDR3 here is CASGPGQTNEKLFF. The CDR3 nucleotides read TGTGCCAGCGGCCCGGGACAGACTAATGAAAAACTGTTTTTT. The variable domain in full, completed from reference TRBV28 and TRBJ1-4, reads DVKVTQSSRYLVKRTGEKVFLECVQDMDHENMFWYRQDPGLGLRLIYFSYDVKMKEKGDIPEGYSVSREKKERFSLILESASTNQTSMYLCASGPGQTNEKLFFGSGTQLSVL.

The rearrangement uses TRBV5-6 and TRBJ2-3, with D perhaps TRBD2 (5 bases). Per germline, CDR1 SGHDT and CDR2 YYEEEE. The CDR3 runs 16 residues. Trimming removed 2 bases at V and 1 base at J, with 14 bases between. CDR3 DNA: TGTGCCAGCAGCTTTCGGAGGCACGGTGGCACAGATACGCAGTATTTT. It encodes CASSFRRHGGTDTQYF.

The J gene is TRBJ2-2, the V gene TRBV6-4; TRBD2 agrees at 8 bases. The length of the CDR3 is 15 residues. Germline V gene data show CDR1 as MRHNA and CDR2 as SNTAGT. The junction had 9 bases not matched to a gene; V was cut back by 6 bases and J by 6 bases. This CDR3 reads CASSHGLARAGELFF. CDR3 coding DNA: TGTGCCAGCAGCCACGGACTAGCCCGCGCCGGGGAGCTGTTTTTT.

The rearrangement joins TRBV6-6 to TRBJ1-1; D not certain. V lost 0 bases to trimming and J lost 2 bases, with 4 bases between them. Germline V CDR1 and CDR2: MNHNY, SVGAGI (reference sequence). The CDR3 spans 13 residues. The CDR3 sequence: CASSYSTNTEAFF. CDR3 sequence (DNA): TGTGCCAGCAGTTACTCTACTAACACTGAAGCTTTCTTT.

The chain recombines TRBV5-1 with TRBJ1-2, with D perhaps TRBD1 (5 bases). CDR3 length equals 14 residues. Trimming shortened V by 0 bases and J by 7 bases, and 13 bases separated the two germline ends. Looked up from germline, CDR1 is SGHRS and CDR2 is YFSETQ. In DNA, the CDR3 is TGCGCCAGCAGCTTGGCCTCGGGGGTCAGTGGCTACACCTTC. Translated, it gives CASSLASGVSGYTF.

The chain carries TRBV9 and TRBJ2-1, with 10 bases that match TRBD2. The junction had 4 bases not matched to a gene; V was cut back by 3 bases and J by 1 base. The germline V gene has CDR1 SGDLS and CDR2 YYNGEE. The length of the CDR3 is 16 residues. CDR3 DNA sequence: TGTGCCAGCAGCGGATTAGCGGGGGGTTCCTACAATGAGCAGTTCTTC. Residues: CASSGLAGGSYNEQFF.

The chain links TRBV7-9 to TRBJ1-6; 7 nucleotides align to TRBD1. Germline V gives CDR1 SEHNR, CDR2 FQNEAQ (reference sequence). This CDR3 comprises 13 residues. J gave up 6 bases and V 8 bases, and 4 bases lay outside the gene matches. The CDR3 region is CASRGGVNSPLHF. CDR3 bases: TGTGCCAGCCGAGGGGGCGTTAATTCACCCCTCCACTTT.

In DNA form, the CDR3 reads TGCAGCGTTCGAACAAGGAACACTGAAGCTTTCTTT. It codes for CSVRTRNTEAFF. The V call is TRBV29-1, the J call TRBJ1-1; D is ambiguous. Germline V gene data show CDR1 as SQVTM and CDR2 as ANQGSEA. The CDR3 extends over 12 amino acids. Trimming shortened V by 5 bases and J by 1 base, and 8 bases separated the two germline ends.

V usage is TRBV19 and J usage is TRBJ1-4; maybe TRBD1 (6 bases). Germline assignment: CDR1 LNHDA and CDR2 SQIVND (reference sequence). V lost 5 bases to trimming and J lost 11 bases, with 21 bases between them. The CDR3 runs to 15 residues. The CDR3 DNA follows: TGTGCCAGTAGTCCCCGAAGTGCAGGGGCGGAGAAACTGTTTTTT. This encodes CASSPRSAGAEKLFF.

The rearrangement links TRBV2 to TRBJ1-4, with a weak D call TRBD1 (5 bases). The CDR3 is made up of 16 amino acids. The germline gives CDR1 SNHLY, CDR2 FYNNEI. Deletions cut 3 bases from V and 4 bases from J, with 15 bases between. The CDR3 protein is CASSDPYGHRNEKLFF. The CDR3 region has the DNA TGTGCCAGCAGTGATCCCTACGGACACCGTAATGAAAAACTGTTTTTT.

The V and J genes are TRBV24-1 and TRBJ2-3; 8 nucleotides agree with TRBD2. Trimming cost V 4 bases and J 1 base; bases outside gene matches: 3. Germline CDR1 reads KGHDR; CDR2 reads SFDVKD. The CDR3 is 15 amino acids. CDR3: CATSESGGGTDTQYF. CDR3 DNA sequence: TGTGCCACCAGTGAATCCGGGGGGGGCACAGATACGCAGTATTTT.

This chain connects TRBV6-5 to TRBJ1-6; 10 bases are shared with TRBD1. The CDR3 covers 12 residues. The germline V gene has CDR1 MNHEY and CDR2 SVGAGI. V gave up 10 bases and J gave up 7 bases; unmatched junction bases: 1. The CDR3 sequence is CAMGQGNSPLHF. The CDR3 nucleotides read TGTGCCATGGGACAGGGGAATTCACCCCTCCACTTT.

The rearrangement joins TRBV4-2 to TRBJ2-3; TRBD2 matches at 13 bases. The CDR3 totals 19 residues. CDR1 is LGHNA and CDR2 is YNFKEQ in the germline V gene. With V trimmed by 4 bases and J by 0 bases, 10 bases remained unmatched. The CDR3 sequence is CASSLKQTSGGSSTDTQYF. The DNA of the CDR3 is TGTGCCAGCAGCCTAAAACAGACTAGCGGGGGGTCTAGCACAGATACGCAGTATTTT.

V gene TRBV6-2 or TRBV6-3 combines with J gene TRBJ1-2, with D possibly being TRBD1 (5 bases). Per germline, CDR1 MNHEY and CDR2 SVGEGT. The CDR3 loop spans 16 amino acids. V lost 0 bases and J lost 4, with 15 bases in between. CDR3: CASSYSIGGGPYGYTF. DNA of the CDR3: TGTGCCAGCAGTTACTCGATCGGGGGAGGACCCTATGGCTACACCTTC.